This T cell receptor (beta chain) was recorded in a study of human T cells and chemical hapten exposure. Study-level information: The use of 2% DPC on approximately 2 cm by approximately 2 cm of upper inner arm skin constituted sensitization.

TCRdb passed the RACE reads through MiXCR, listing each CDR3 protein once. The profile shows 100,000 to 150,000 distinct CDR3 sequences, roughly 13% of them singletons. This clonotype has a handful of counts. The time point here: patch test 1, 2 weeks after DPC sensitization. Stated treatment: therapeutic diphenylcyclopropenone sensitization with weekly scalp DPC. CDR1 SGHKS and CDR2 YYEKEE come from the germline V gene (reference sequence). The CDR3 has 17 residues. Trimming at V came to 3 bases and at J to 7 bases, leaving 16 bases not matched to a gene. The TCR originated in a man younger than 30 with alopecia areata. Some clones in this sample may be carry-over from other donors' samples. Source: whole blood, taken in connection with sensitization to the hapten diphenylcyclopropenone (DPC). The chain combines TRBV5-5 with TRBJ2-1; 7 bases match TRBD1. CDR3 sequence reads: CASSYRTGWLSTNEQFF. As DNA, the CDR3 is TGTGCCAGCAGCTATCGGACAGGTTGGTTATCGACAAATGAGCAGTTCTTC. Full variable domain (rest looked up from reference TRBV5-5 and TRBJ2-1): DAGVTQSPTHLIKTRGQQVTLRCSPISGHKSVSWYQQVLGQGPQFIFQYYEKEERGRGNFPDRFSARQFPNYSSELNVNALLLGDSALYLCASSYRTGWLSTNEQFFGPGTRLTVL.